This T cell receptor beta chain originates from a study of response to subunit inactivated influenza vaccine. Whole-study findings and limits: The study's authors posited that every seasonal influenza vaccination enlists few new T cells.

V dropped 2 bases and J dropped 7; count of bases not matched to a gene: 7. This CDR3 contains 15 residues. Germline V lookup: CDR1 LGHDT, CDR2 YNNKEL (reference sequence). MiXCR was run by TCRdb on the RT-PCR reads, yielding one entry per CDR3 protein. The top ten clones hold over 9% of a sample with approximately 300,000 distinct CDR3 sequences, over 20% of them seen once. A remark on this clonotype: Its specificity is not known.

V gene TRBV3-1 combines with J gene TRBJ1-2; 10 positions match TRBD1. The receptor's source is a man between 45 and 75 years old who received an inactivated influenza vaccine. The sample here was PBMCs from blood, taken 21 months after vaccination. Written as DNA, the CDR3 is TGTGCCAGCAGCCAACGGGACAGGGGAGGTGCTGGCTACACCTTC. It translates to CASSQRDRGGAGYTF.